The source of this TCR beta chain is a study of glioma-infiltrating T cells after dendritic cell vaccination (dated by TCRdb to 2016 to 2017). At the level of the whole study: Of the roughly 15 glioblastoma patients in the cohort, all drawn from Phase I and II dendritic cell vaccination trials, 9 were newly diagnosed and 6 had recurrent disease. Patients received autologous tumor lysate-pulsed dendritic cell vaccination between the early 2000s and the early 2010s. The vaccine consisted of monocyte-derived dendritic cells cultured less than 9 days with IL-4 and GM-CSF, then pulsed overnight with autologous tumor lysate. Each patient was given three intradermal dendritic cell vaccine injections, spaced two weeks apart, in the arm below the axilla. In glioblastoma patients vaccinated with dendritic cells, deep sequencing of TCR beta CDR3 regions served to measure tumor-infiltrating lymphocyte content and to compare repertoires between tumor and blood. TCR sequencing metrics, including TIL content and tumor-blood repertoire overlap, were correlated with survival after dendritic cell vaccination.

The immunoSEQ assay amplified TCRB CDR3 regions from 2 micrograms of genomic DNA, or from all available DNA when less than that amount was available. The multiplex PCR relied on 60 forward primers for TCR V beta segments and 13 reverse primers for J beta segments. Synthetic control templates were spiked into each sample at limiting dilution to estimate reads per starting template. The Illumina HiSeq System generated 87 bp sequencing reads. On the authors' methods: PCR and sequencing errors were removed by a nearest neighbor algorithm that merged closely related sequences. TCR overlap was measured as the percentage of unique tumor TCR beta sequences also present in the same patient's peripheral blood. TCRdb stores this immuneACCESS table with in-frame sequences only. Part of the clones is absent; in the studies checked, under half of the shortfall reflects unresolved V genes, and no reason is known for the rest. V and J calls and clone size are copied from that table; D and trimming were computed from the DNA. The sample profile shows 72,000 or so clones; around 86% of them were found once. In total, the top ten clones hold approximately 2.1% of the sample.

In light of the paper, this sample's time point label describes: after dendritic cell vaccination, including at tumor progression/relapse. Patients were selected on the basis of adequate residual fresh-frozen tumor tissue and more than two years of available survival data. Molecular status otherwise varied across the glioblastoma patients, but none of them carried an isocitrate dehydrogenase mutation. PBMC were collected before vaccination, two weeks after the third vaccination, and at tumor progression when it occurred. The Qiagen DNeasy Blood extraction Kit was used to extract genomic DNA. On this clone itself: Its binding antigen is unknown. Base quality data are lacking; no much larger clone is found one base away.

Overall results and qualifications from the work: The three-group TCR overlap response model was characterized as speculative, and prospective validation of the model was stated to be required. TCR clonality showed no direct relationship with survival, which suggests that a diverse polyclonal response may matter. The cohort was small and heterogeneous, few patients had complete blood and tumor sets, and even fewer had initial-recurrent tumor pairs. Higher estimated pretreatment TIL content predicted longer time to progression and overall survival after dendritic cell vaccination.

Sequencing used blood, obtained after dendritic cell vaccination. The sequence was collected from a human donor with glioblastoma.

The nucleotide sequence is given as TGTGCCAGCTCATCCCTTGGACAGGGGAGCACTGAAGCTTTCTTT. It specifies CASSSLGQGSTEAFF. Recombination joined TRBV18 with TRBJ1-1, with TRBD1 matching 9 junction bases. From the germline V gene, CDR1 is KGHSH and CDR2 is LQKENI. The CDR3 holds 15 amino acids from the cysteine to the phenylalanine. CDR3 DNA is the only sequence kept; it has 45 bases, read in frame from the first base. V ends up 5 bases short and J 4 bases short, with an unmatched junction base count of 8.